The rows below give T cell receptor beta chains drawn from one sample of a study of shared clonotypes between healthy human individuals. The protocol was immunoSEQ multiplex PCR, while the TCRdb copy is restricted to in-frame clones and leaves out a portion. The sample gives about 1,900,000 clones, over 85% of which show up once; approximately 1% is in the top ten. Input material: naive CD8+ T cells sorted from blood. The receptors were gathered from a man aged 18 to 29 in good health. CDR3s include the opening cysteine and the closing phenylalanine or tryptophan. Fields, in order: V gene, J gene, clone size, CDR3 length, D gene, CDR3 protein, CDR3 DNA. A D gene is named only where the DNA matches it firmly. Clone size is not always given. Where it is, it says once, few, many or a class for expanded clones.

TRBV4-3	TRBJ2-7	once	16	TRBD2	CASSQDLAGDDYEQYF	TGCGCCAGCAGCCAAGATTTGGCGGGAGACGACTACGAGCAGTACTTC
TRBV10-3	TRBJ2-3	-	15	-	CAISESGPGQATQYF	TGTGCCATCAGTGAGTCCGGCCCTGGGCAAGCTACGCAGTATTTT
TRBV5-6	TRBJ2-7	-	14	TRBD1	CASSLSGQSYEQYF	TGTGCCAGCAGCTTGTCGGGACAGTCCTACGAGCAGTACTTC
TRBV29-1	TRBJ2-1	-	11	-	CSVESHNEQFF	TGCAGCGTTGAGAGTCACAATGAGCAGTTCTTC
TRBV13	TRBJ2-5	once	14	-	CASSPEGGQETQYF	TGTGCCAGCAGCCCTGAAGGTGGCCAAGAGACCCAGTACTTC
TRBV11-2	TRBJ2-1	-	18	TRBD2	CASSYSSGRILPYNEQFF	TGTGCCAGCAGCTATTCTAGCGGGAGGATCCTCCCCTACAATGAGCAGTTCTTC
TRBV6-6	TRBJ1-2	-	15	-	CASSYTPGGEDGYTF	TGTGCCAGCAGTTACACCCCTGGGGGGGAAGATGGCTACACCTTC
TRBV5-8	TRBJ2-7	-	14	TRBD2	CASSFSGRGYEQYF	TGTGCCAGCAGCTTTAGCGGGAGAGGCTACGAGCAGTACTTC
TRBV27	TRBJ2-7	-	15	-	CASRPDTLTFYEQYF	TGTGCCAGCAGACCGGACACACTGACGTTCTACGAGCAGTACTTC
TRBV4-3	TRBJ2-3	-	18	TRBD2	CASSQRLRLGGSTDTQYF	TGCGCCAGCAGCCAAAGGTTAAGACTGGGAGGGAGCACAGATACGCAGTATTTT
TRBV28	TRBJ2-5	-	14	-	CASSLLGAQETQYF	TGTGCCAGCAGTTTATTGGGAGCACAAGAGACCCAGTACTTC
TRBV7-9	TRBJ2-4	-	16	-	CASSLAGGLAKNIQYF	TGTGCCAGCAGCTTAGCCGGGGGTCTAGCCAAAAACATTCAGTACTTC
TRBV4-1	TRBJ2-7	-	15	-	CASSQGNPESYEQYF	TGCGCCAGCAGCCAAGGTAATCCGGAGTCCTACGAGCAGTACTTC
TRBV29-1	TRBJ2-1	-	12	-	CSVDPGEDEQFF	TGCAGCGTTGACCCGGGAGAGGATGAGCAGTTCTTC
TRBV4-1	TRBJ2-7	-	16	TRBD2	CASSQVSGAITYEQYF	TGCGCCAGCAGCCAGGTTAGCGGGGCAATTACCTACGAGCAGTACTTC
TRBV6-1	TRBJ2-7	-	13	-	CASRIRGAYEQYF	TGTGCCAGCAGAATCCGGGGAGCCTACGAGCAGTACTTC
TRBV19	TRBJ1-3	-	15	TRBD1	CACALTGVTGNTIYF	TGTGCCTGCGCCTTGACAGGGGTTACAGGAAACACCATATATTTT
TRBV6-5	TRBJ2-7	-	13	-	CASSYGGNYEQYF	TGTGCCAGCAGTTACGGGGGAAACTACGAGCAGTACTTC
TRBV27	TRBJ2-1	-	15	TRBD2	CASSLSVSGGPEQFF	TGTGCCAGCAGTTTATCGGTTAGCGGGGGTCCTGAGCAGTTCTTC
TRBV6-5	TRBJ2-1	-	13	-	CASTTSSHNEQFF	TGTGCCAGCACCACGAGCAGCCACAATGAGCAGTTCTTC
TRBV7-2	TRBJ2-7	-	13	-	CASSLGRSYEQYF	TGTGCCAGCAGCTTAGGTCGAAGCTACGAGCAGTACTTC
TRBV10-2	TRBJ2-5	-	12	-	CATIDRAGTQYF	TGCGCCACCATTGACAGAGCCGGGACCCAGTACTTC
TRBV15	TRBJ1-6	-	14	TRBD1	CATSTGGWDSPLHF	TGTGCCACCAGCACAGGGGGGTGGGATTCACCCCTCCACTTT
TRBV7-2	TRBJ2-2	-	13	-	CASSSPPNGELFF	TGTGCCAGCAGCTCCCCCCCGAACGGGGAGCTGTTTTTT
TRBV21-1	TRBJ2-4	-	15	-	CASSPGAERKNIQYF	TGTGCCAGCAGCCCTGGGGCTGAACGCAAAAACATTCAGTACTTC
TRBV10-1	TRBJ2-5	-	14	-	CASSDPRGGETQYF	TGCGCCAGCAGTGATCCCCGGGGCGGGGAGACCCAATACTTC
TRBV10-3	TRBJ1-1	-	14	TRBD1	CAISEGTGDTEAFF	TGTGCCATCAGTGAGGGAACAGGGGACACTGAAGCTTTCTTT
TRBV9	TRBJ2-3	-	15	-	CATNRVGAVTDTQYF	TGTGCCACAAATAGGGTGGGAGCGGTCACAGATACGCAGTATTTT
TRBV4-3	TRBJ2-3	once	17	-	CASSQDGVGLAPDTQYF	TGCGCCAGCAGCCAAGACGGGGTAGGCCTAGCCCCAGATACGCAGTATTTT
TRBV28	TRBJ2-5	-	17	TRBD2	CASSSAEGAGPQETQYF	TGTGCCAGCAGTTCCGCCGAGGGAGCGGGGCCCCAAGAGACCCAGTACTTC
TRBV11-3	TRBJ2-2	-	16	TRBD2	CASSSPGGRITGELFF	TGTGCCAGCAGTTCCCCCGGCGGGAGAATCACCGGGGAGCTGTTTTTT
TRBV5-1	TRBJ1-1	-	14	-	CASSLGQLNLEAFF	TGCGCCAGCAGCTTGGGTCAGTTGAACTTGGAAGCTTTCTTT
TRBV27	TRBJ1-3	-	14	-	CASSGSGSGNTIYF	TGTGCCAGCAGCGGCTCCGGCTCTGGAAACACCATATATTTT
TRBV7-2	TRBJ2-1	-	14	TRBD2	CASSRLAGDNEQFF	TGTGCCAGCAGCCGACTAGCGGGTGACAATGAGCAGTTCTTC
TRBV18	TRBJ2-3	-	12	-	CASSPDMYTQYF	TGTGCCAGCTCACCGGACATGTATACGCAGTATTTT
TRBV5-1	TRBJ2-1	-	17	-	CASSLDRSKIGLDEQFF	TGCGCCAGCAGCCTGGATAGGTCTAAGATAGGTCTTGATGAGCAGTTCTTC
TRBV4-2	TRBJ1-6	-	18	TRBD1	CASSQDVNTGAYNSPLHF	TGTGCCAGCAGCCAAGACGTTAACACAGGGGCCTATAATTCACCCCTCCACTTT
TRBV27	TRBJ1-5	-	13	-	CASSSPGIQPQHF	TGTGCCAGCAGTTCCCCGGGGATTCAGCCCCAGCATTTT
TRBV5-5	TRBJ2-5	-	15	-	CASRYAPQRGETQYF	TGTGCCAGCAGATACGCGCCGCAAAGAGGGGAGACCCAGTACTTC
TRBV9	TRBJ2-7	-	14	-	CASSVGGVAYEQYF	TGTGCCAGCAGCGTTGGAGGGGTAGCCTACGAGCAGTACTTC
TRBV23-1	TRBJ1-1	-	18	-	CASSQGRREVPMNTEAFF	TGCGCCAGCAGTCAAGGTAGACGGGAAGTGCCAATGAACACTGAAGCTTTCTTT
TRBV30	TRBJ2-6	-	19	-	CAWSVTDGGPLSGANVLTF	TGTGCCTGGAGTGTAACCGACGGCGGGCCTCTCTCTGGGGCCAACGTCCTGACTTTC
TRBV6-5	TRBJ2-5	-	14	-	CASSYSTSLSTQYF	TGTGCCAGCAGTTACTCGACGAGTTTGTCGACCCAGTACTTC
TRBV29-1	TRBJ2-5	once	19	TRBD2	CSVPNWGGRALLRQETQYF	TGCAGCGTCCCCAACTGGGGCGGGAGGGCCTTGTTGAGACAAGAGACCCAGTACTTC
TRBV5-1	TRBJ1-5	-	16	TRBD1	CASSFVGGQGDQPQHF	TGCGCCAGCAGCTTCGTAGGGGGACAGGGGGATCAGCCCCAGCATTTT
TRBV12-5	TRBJ2-1	-	15	TRBD1	CASGQPGQGANEQFF	TGTGCTAGTGGGCAACCGGGACAGGGGGCCAATGAGCAGTTCTTC
TRBV30	TRBJ2-3	-	12	-	CAWSPSTDTQYF	TGTGCCTGGAGTCCTAGCACAGATACGCAGTATTTT
TRBV7-8	TRBJ2-7	-	16	-	CASSPSAGETVYEQYF	TGTGCCAGCAGCCCATCGGCAGGGGAGACTGTCTACGAGCAGTACTTC
TRBV4-1	TRBJ2-7	-	16	-	CASSQESRIPSYEQYF	TGCGCCAGCAGCCAGGAGTCAAGGATCCCGTCCTACGAGCAGTACTTC
TRBV4-3	TRBJ1-1	-	18	-	CASSQVGAGDWTNTEAFF	TGCGCCAGCAGCCAAGTGGGGGCAGGGGACTGGACGAACACTGAAGCTTTCTTT
TRBV19	TRBJ1-1	-	16	TRBD1	CASSLRGLGKNTEAFF	TGTGCCAGTAGTCTCAGGGGGCTGGGCAAAAACACTGAAGCTTTCTTT
TRBV28	TRBJ1-2	-	15	-	CASSLSLTGTYGYTF	TGTGCCAGCAGTTTATCTTTGACGGGCACCTATGGCTACACCTTC
TRBV6-5	TRBJ1-1	-	16	-	CASSYSRGSMNTEAFF	TGTGCCAGCAGTTACTCACGGGGATCCATGAACACTGAAGCTTTCTTT
TRBV5-1	TRBJ2-1	-	14	-	CASSFRQEYNEQFF	TGCGCCAGCAGCTTTCGACAGGAGTACAATGAGCAGTTCTTC
TRBV5-8	TRBJ2-7	once	19	TRBD2	CASSLRLGRADTGSYEQYF	TGTGCCAGCAGCTTAAGGCTCGGGAGGGCCGACACGGGCTCCTACGAGCAGTACTTC
TRBV27	TRBJ1-1	once	13	-	CASSLSPNTEAFF	TGTGCCAGCAGTTTGAGTCCTAACACTGAAGCTTTCTTT
TRBV7-3	TRBJ1-5	-	16	-	CASSLMGNPGNQPQHF	TGTGCCAGCAGCTTGATGGGTAACCCGGGCAATCAGCCCCAGCATTTT